The 29 T cell receptor beta chains below come from one sample, sequenced in a study of blood T cell repertoires in COVID-19. Clones were sequenced by immunoSEQ multiplex PCR, and TCRdb holds only the in-frame ones, with some missing. The profile shows around 320,000 clones, roughly 87% of them singletons. What was sequenced was peripheral blood. All receptors derive from a young man with active or convalescent COVID-19.

The chain carries TRBV7-3 and TRBJ2-3; D may be TRBD2 (6 bases). The CDR3 runs to 17 residues. V lost 5 bases and J 4 bases, leaving 22 bases between the germline ends. Germline CDR1 is SGHTA and CDR2 is FQGTGA. DNA of the CDR3: TGTGCCAGCAGCCCCGGGGCGGGGCGGGGTTTGCCAGATACGCAGTATTTT. Its protein is CASSPGAGRGLPDTQYF. Full variable domain (rest looked up from reference TRBV7-3 and TRBJ2-3): GAGVSQTPSNKVTEKGKYVELRCDPISGHTALYWYRQSLGQGPEFLIYFQGTGAADDSGLPNDRFFAVRPEGSVSTLKIQRTERGDSAVYLCASSPGAGRGLPDTQYFGPGTRLTVL.

The chain recombines TRBV7-8 with TRBJ2-7; D gene uncertain. Germline values: CDR1 SGHVS, CDR2 FQNEAQ. The CDR3 sequence is 15 residues long. With 4 bases removed from V and 2 bases from J, the gap between germline ends came to 15 bases. CDR3 coding DNA: TGTGCCAGCAGCTCTGAATCCGCCGCTACCTACGAGCAGTACTTC. Protein: CASSSESAATYEQYF. Together with reference TRBV7-8 and TRBJ2-7, the CDR3 gives the full variable domain: GAGVSQSPRYKVAKRGQDVALRCDPISGHVSLFWYQQALGQGPEFLTYFQNEAQLDKSGLPSDRFFAERPEGSVSTLKIQRTQQEDSAVYLCASSSESAATYEQYFGPGTRLTVT.

The J gene is TRBJ2-5, the V gene TRBV5-8, with TRBD2 identical over 8 bases. The J segment lost 0 bases and the V segment lost 3 bases, leaving 13 bases of the junction unmatched. The length of the CDR3 is 18 residues. Germline CDR1 reads SGHTS; CDR2 reads YDEGEE. The CDR3 spells CASSSGLGAYTYQETQYF. In DNA form, the CDR3 reads TGTGCCAGCAGCTCGGGACTAGGGGCGTATACGTACCAAGAGACCCAGTACTTC.

This chain links TRBV19 with TRBJ2-1, with TRBD2 matching 15 bases. V was pared by 5 bases and J by 3 bases, with 11 bases of the junction left unmatched. Germline V gene lookup returns CDR1 LNHDA and CDR2 SQIVND (reference sequence). The length of the CDR3 is 19 residues. CDR3 coding DNA: TGTGCCAGTAGTTCCAGGACTAGCGGGGGGGAAGGGTACTACAATGAGCAGTTCTTC. This sequence encodes CASSSRTSGGEGYYNEQFF.

The V and J genes are TRBV27 and TRBJ1-5; a possible D gene is TRBD1 (6 bases). Germline V gives CDR1 MNHEY, CDR2 SMNVEV (reference sequence). The CDR3 has 16 amino acids. V was trimmed by 8 bases and J by 3 bases, leaving 20 bases between them. CDR3 loop: CASGSRGSEHNQPQHF. In DNA form, the CDR3 reads TGTGCCAGCGGCTCCAGGGGCAGCGAACACAATCAGCCCCAGCATTTT.

This chain links TRBV4-3 with TRBJ1-3; D not resolved. The CDR3 contains 17 residues. V was pared by 0 bases and J by 0 bases, with 12 bases between. Looked up from germline, CDR1 is LGHNA and CDR2 is YSLEER. This chain's CDR3 is CASSQERQAISGNTIYF. The CDR3 nucleotides are TGCGCCAGCAGCCAAGAAAGGCAGGCGATCTCTGGAAACACCATATATTTT.

As to this clone: The junction departs from germline at one end; a sequencing error may be responsible. The chain has TRBV19 and TRBJ1-2; possibly TRBD1 for D (5 bases). Per germline, CDR1 LNHDA and CDR2 SQIVND (reference sequence). The CDR3 length is 12 residues. The CDR3 sequence: CASSITVGHKDF. In DNA, the CDR3 is TGTGCCAGTAGTATCACGGTCGGACATAAAGACTTC.

The chain links TRBV4-1 to TRBJ2-7, with D hard to call. Trimming stripped 0 bases from V and 4 bases from J, with 13 bases between. From germline, CDR1 is MGHRA and CDR2 YSYEKL. The CDR3 has 15 amino acids. CDR3 sequence: CASSQELGSPYEQYF. The CDR3 coding sequence is TGCGCCAGCAGCCAAGAGCTAGGCTCACCGTACGAGCAGTACTTC.

The V and J genes are TRBV7-9 and TRBJ2-3, with no clear D. V lost 3 bases and J lost 4, with 5 bases in between. The CDR3 consists of 12 residues. CDR1 is SEHNR, CDR2 FQNEAQ, per germline (reference sequence). The CDR3 loop reads CASSFISDTQYF. The DNA for the CDR3 is TGTGCCAGCAGCTTTATTTCAGATACGCAGTATTTT.

The V gene is TRBV18, the J gene TRBJ2-2, with a weak D call TRBD2 (6 bases). The ends were cut back, 3 bases at V and 0 bases at J, with 8 bases in the middle. Germline V CDR1 and CDR2: KGHSH, LQKENI. The CDR3 extends over 15 amino acids. The CDR3 loop is CASSPSGANTGELFF. Here the CDR3 DNA reads TGTGCCAGCTCACCGTCGGGGGCGAACACCGGGGAGCTGTTTTTT.

The chain uses TRBV9 and TRBJ2-1; perhaps TRBD1 as D (6 bases). Per the germline V gene, CDR1 is SGDLS and CDR2 is YYNGEE. There are 13 residues in the CDR3. V shed 7 bases and J shed 9 bases, with 17 bases lying between them. The CDR3 bases are TGTGCCAGCGAGGCACAGGGTGGTTTTGAGCAGTTCTTC. Translated, it gives CASEAQGGFEQFF.

This chain links TRBV7-9 with TRBJ2-4; 8 bases map to TRBD1. This CDR3 comprises 16 residues. The V gene end was trimmed by 0 bases and the J gene end by 5 bases; junction bases not matched to a gene: 6. CDR1 and CDR2 from the germline V gene are SEHNR and FQNEAQ (reference sequence). CDR3 protein: CASSLAGGQAENIQYF. DNA of the CDR3: TGTGCCAGCAGCTTAGCTGGGGGACAGGCCGAAAACATTCAGTACTTC.

The genes are TRBV11-2 and TRBJ1-5; unclear D gene. CDR3 size: 16 residues. Germline lookup yields CDR1 SGHAT and CDR2 FQNNGV. V was pared by 0 bases and J by 4 bases, with 13 bases between. CDR3 loop: CASSLDYRVPNQPQHF. Here the CDR3 DNA reads TGTGCCAGCAGCTTAGATTACCGGGTTCCGAATCAGCCCCAGCATTTT. Complete variable domain (other parts from reference TRBV11-2 and TRBJ1-5): EAGVAQSPRYKIIEKRQSVAFWCNPISGHATLYWYQQILGQGPKLLIQFQNNGVVDDSQLPKDRFSAERLKGVDSTLKIQPAKLEDSAVYLCASSLDYRVPNQPQHFGDGTRLSIL.

This clone was picked up a small number of times. V is TRBV4-1 and J is TRBJ1-1, with 7 nucleotides matching TRBD1. The V segment lost 4 bases and the J segment 0 bases; nucleotides outside the gene matches: 11. Germline V CDR1 and CDR2: MGHRA, YSYEKL. This CDR3 is 17 amino acids long. The CDR3 bases are TGCGCCAGCAGCCCACCCACAGGGACAGCAATGAACACTGAAGCTTTCTTT. This codes for CASSPPTGTAMNTEAFF.

The CDR3 region is CASSIAGGRIGSPLHF. The CDR3 DNA reads TGTGCCAGCTCAATTGCAGGGGGTCGGATTGGATCACCCCTCCACTTT. The rearrangement joins TRBV18 to TRBJ1-6, with 7 nucleotides matching TRBD1. V lost 5 bases to trimming and J lost 10 bases; unmatched junction nucleotides: 14. The CDR3 has 16 amino acids. In germline, CDR1 is KGHSH, CDR2 LQKENI.

The chain has TRBV7-9 and TRBJ2-2, with D maybe TRBD1 (6 bases). The V gene's germline CDR1 is SEHNR and CDR2 FQNEAQ (reference sequence). Trimming removed 2 bases at V and 6 bases at J, with 13 bases between. There are 15 residues in the CDR3. CDR3 region: CASSLMGHVAGELFF. The DNA of the CDR3 is TGTGCCAGCAGCTTAATGGGACACGTTGCCGGGGAGCTGTTTTTT. Using reference TRBV7-9 and TRBJ2-2 for the parts outside the CDR3, the full variable domain is DTGVSQNPRHKITKRGQNVTFRCDPISEHNRLYWYRQTLGQGPEFLTYFQNEAQLEKSRLLSDRFSAERPKGSFSTLEIQRTEQGDSAMYLCASSLMGHVAGELFFGEGSRLTVL.

The rearrangement joins TRBV29-1 to TRBJ2-3; 9 bases map to TRBD1. V gave up 8 bases and J gave up 3 bases; unmatched junction bases: 15. CDR1 and CDR2 from the germline V gene are SQVTM and ANQGSEA. The CDR3 is 16 amino acids. The CDR3: CSFRWGDRAGTDTQYF. As DNA, the CDR3 is TGCAGCTTCCGCTGGGGGGACAGGGCCGGAACAGATACGCAGTATTTT.

This chain connects TRBV7-9 to TRBJ2-7; D is possibly TRBD1 (5 bases). CDR3 length: 12 residues. Trimming pared 3 bases from V and 6 bases from J, leaving 9 bases between. Germline V gene sequence: CDR1 SEHNR, CDR2 FQNEAQ (reference sequence). CDR3 in amino acids: CASSFGQGEQYF. DNA for the CDR3: TGTGCCAGCAGCTTTGGGCAGGGCGAGCAGTACTTC.

This clone occurred a few times. This chain joins TRBV28 and TRBJ1-5; 7 bases align to TRBD1. In germline, CDR1 is MDHEN, CDR2 SYDVKM. J gave up 5 bases and V 7 bases, and 11 bases lay outside the gene matches. The CDR3 is 15 residues long. CDR3 region: CASTRTGDRHQPQHF. The CDR3 region has the DNA TGTGCCAGCACCCGGACAGGTGATAGGCATCAGCCCCAGCATTTT.

This clone has just one count. This rearrangement joins TRBV5-1 to TRBJ1-6; D gene unclear. This CDR3 comprises 16 residues. Germline V gene lookup returns CDR1 SGHRS and CDR2 YFSETQ. With 0 bases removed from V and 9 bases from J, the gap between germline ends came to 16 bases. DNA of the CDR3: TGCGCCAGCAGCTTGGCCGGGCAGTACGAGGGTTCACCCCTCCACTTT. Protein sequence: CASSLAGQYEGSPLHF.

This clone has only one observation. This chain connects TRBV19 to TRBJ2-7, with D possibly matching TRBD1 (5 bases). The CDR3 contains 14 residues. The germline V and J ends were trimmed by 1 base and 0 bases, with 7 bases remaining between them. Germline CDR1 and CDR2: LNHDA and SQIVND (reference sequence). DNA for the CDR3: TGTGCCAGTAGTATAGGACAGCACTCCTACGAGCAGTACTTC. Amino acid sequence: CASSIGQHSYEQYF.

The chain couples TRBV11-2 to TRBJ1-4; D is uncertain. Germline lookup yields CDR1 SGHAT and CDR2 FQNNGV. V dropped 5 bases and J dropped 4 bases, with 14 bases sitting between them. The CDR3 has 15 amino acids. The CDR3 protein is CASSQNVGFNEKLFF. The CDR3 DNA reads TGTGCCAGCAGCCAGAACGTCGGGTTTAATGAAAAACTGTTTTTT.

This clone appeared a single time. The V call is TRBV11-2, the J call TRBJ2-7, with D perhaps TRBD1 (6 bases). V lost 3 bases and J lost 3, with 9 bases in between. Germline CDR1 is SGHAT and CDR2 is FQNNGV. The CDR3 is 13 amino acids. CDR3 nucleotides: TGTGCCAGCAGCTTCCCGACAGGCTACGAGCAGTACTTC. The encoded protein is CASSFPTGYEQYF.

The chain carries TRBV19 and TRBJ2-7; weak D call: TRBD2 (6 bases). Trimming removed 5 bases at V and 3 bases at J, with 17 bases between. Germline V gene lookup returns CDR1 LNHDA and CDR2 SQIVND (reference sequence). CDR3 length: 15 amino acids. CDR3 bases: TGTGCCAGTAGTGTTTACGCTGGGGGAGGCTACGAGCAGTACTTC. Protein: CASSVYAGGGYEQYF.

On this clone: The same CDR3 arises from other DNA sequences in this sample as well. V and J are TRBV28 and TRBJ2-7; D is perhaps TRBD2 (5 bases). Per germline, CDR1 MDHEN and CDR2 SYDVKM. Trimming took 1 base from V and 6 from J, leaving 7 bases between them. The CDR3 spans 12 residues. The CDR3 region is CASSLSGFEQYF. CDR3 sequence (DNA): TGTGCCAGCAGTTTATCGGGGTTCGAGCAGTACTTC.

The chain is built from TRBV5-1 and TRBJ2-3; TRBD2 matches at 13 bases. The ends lost 4 bases at V and 2 bases at J; junction bases unmatched: 7. The CDR3 is 17 residues long. From germline, CDR1 is SGHRS and CDR2 YFSETQ. The CDR3 nucleotides are TGCGCCAGCAGCCCATGGACTAGCGGGGGATACACAGATACGCAGTATTTT. This codes for CASSPWTSGGYTDTQYF.

CDR3 coding DNA: TGTGCCAGTAGTATTGTCTCAGGGGGCTCTTCACCCCTCCACTTT. This encodes CASSIVSGGSSPLHF. J is TRBJ1-6 and V is TRBV19; 8 positions match TRBD1. The CDR3 has 15 residues. V shed 3 bases, J shed 9 bases, and the junction held 7 bases outside the gene matches. Germline CDR1 is LNHDA and CDR2 is SQIVND (reference sequence).

This chain links TRBV5-4 with TRBJ1-2; tentative D call: TRBD1 (5 bases). Germline assignment: CDR1 SGHNT and CDR2 YYREEE (reference sequence). The CDR3 has 14 residues. V lost 2 bases to trimming and J lost 4 bases, with 12 bases between them. DNA for the CDR3: TGTGCCAGCAGCTTCGGTCTCGGGGGCTATGGCTACACCTTC. Translating gives CASSFGLGGYGYTF.

The chain employs TRBV6-5 and TRBJ2-2, with TRBD1 matching 8 bases. The CDR3 has 15 amino acids. J lost 1 base, V lost 8 bases, and 6 bases had no gene match. Germline CDR1 reads MNHEY; CDR2 reads SVGAGI. The CDR3 DNA reads as TGTGCCAGCGAAACTGGACAGGGGAACACCGGGGAGCTGTTTTTT. This gives the protein CASETGQGNTGELFF.